Presented here are 14 T cell receptor beta chains from one specimen sequenced in a study of shared clonotypes between healthy human individuals. Clones were sequenced by immunoSEQ multiplex PCR, and TCRdb holds only the in-frame ones, with some missing. The profile shows 1.6 million or so clones, 98% of them singletons. The source material was naive CD4+ T cells sorted from blood. The subset is: CD45RA+ positively selected. The receptors derive from a man aged 25-45 years in good health.

Only one count was recorded for this clone. The chain employs TRBV11-2 and TRBJ2-3, with TRBD2 matching 9 bases. J was trimmed by 3 bases and V by 5 bases; bases with no gene match: 6. The CDR3 sequence is 15 residues long. CDR1 is SGHAT, CDR2 FQNNGV, per germline. The CDR3 DNA follows: TGTGCCAGCAGCACGCGGGAGGGCCCTACAGATACGCAGTATTTT. It yields the protein CASSTREGPTDTQYF.

V usage is TRBV7-9 and J usage is TRBJ1-2; 12 nucleotides match TRBD1. CDR3 length equals 18 residues. The germline V gene encodes CDR1 SEHNR and CDR2 FQNEAQ (reference sequence). Trimming at V came to 6 bases and at J to 2 bases, leaving 13 bases not matched to a gene. CDR3 sequence reads: CASSRRGTGGERNYGYTF. The CDR3 region has the DNA TGTGCCAGCAGTCGTAGAGGGACAGGGGGCGAAAGGAACTATGGCTACACCTTC.

This clone has just a few counts. Other nucleotide sequences from this sample produce the same CDR3. This chain links TRBV18 with TRBJ2-5, with D hard to call. Germline loops: CDR1 KGHSH, CDR2 LQKENI. V shed 1 base and J shed 4 bases, with 4 bases lying between them. The CDR3 extends over 12 amino acids. The CDR3 region has the DNA TGTGCCAGCTCACCACAAGGAGAGACCCAGTACTTC. Its protein product is CASSPQGETQYF.

The V call is TRBV28, the J call TRBJ1-1; D gene unclear. The length of the CDR3 is 14 residues. Between the trimmed V and J ends, which lost 7 bases and 0 bases, there was a span of 12 bases. Germline V lookup: CDR1 MDHEN, CDR2 SYDVKM. The CDR3 nucleotides read TGTGCCAGCAAGGCAGAGTACATGAACACTGAAGCTTTCTTT. Translated: CASKAEYMNTEAFF.

The chain carries TRBV29-1 and TRBJ2-2; D is possibly TRBD2 (6 bases). V was trimmed by 7 bases and J by 5 bases, leaving 20 bases between them. Germline-derived CDR1 and CDR2 are SQVTM and ANQGSEA. The CDR3 runs to 15 residues. DNA of the CDR3: TGCAGCGCCGGTCCTGGACTAAGTAGTACCGGGGAGCTGTTTTTT. It yields the protein CSAGPGLSSTGELFF.

This clone was recorded once. The J gene is TRBJ2-1, the V gene TRBV29-1, with 10 bases aligning to TRBD2. Trimming cost V 8 bases and J 10 bases; bases outside gene matches: 17. CDR3 size: 15 residues. Germline loops: CDR1 SQVTM, CDR2 ANQGSEA. The chain's CDR3 is CSTRVASGSVQEQFF. The CDR3 DNA reads as TGCAGCACACGCGTGGCTAGCGGGAGCGTTCAGGAGCAGTTCTTC.

The chain couples TRBV5-6 to TRBJ1-3; D is uncertain. The CDR3 is 14 amino acids. In germline, CDR1 is SGHDT, CDR2 YYEEEE. Between the trimmed V and J ends, which lost 3 bases and 7 bases, there was a span of 14 bases. The CDR3 protein is CASSSLDGRNTIYF. In nucleotides, the CDR3 is TGTGCCAGCAGCTCGTTAGATGGGCGGAACACCATATATTTT.

V usage is TRBV20-1 and J usage is TRBJ2-7, with unresolved D. The CDR3 sequence is 11 residues long. Germline values: CDR1 DFQATT, CDR2 SNEGSKA (reference sequence). Trimming removed 0 bases at V and 10 bases at J, with 10 bases between. For the CDR3, the DNA is TGCAGTGCTAGAGAGTTGAATGAACAGTACTTC. Translated, it gives CSARELNEQYF.

The rearrangement uses TRBV15 and TRBJ1-2, with D unresolved. Per the germline V gene, CDR1 is LNHNV and CDR2 is YYDKDF (reference sequence). V gave up 1 base and J gave up 4 bases, with 16 bases separating them. The CDR3 runs 16 residues. The CDR3 DNA is TGTGCCACCAGCAGAGTCCCAACTCAAGGGAGCTATGGCTACACCTTC. Its translation: CATSRVPTQGSYGYTF.

The V call is TRBV19, the J call TRBJ2-7, with D possibly being TRBD2 (6 bases). In germline, CDR1 is LNHDA, CDR2 SQIVND (reference sequence). The CDR3 is 13 residues long. Trimming removed 5 bases from V and 2 bases from J, with 10 bases in between. The CDR3 loop reads CASSWAGTYEQYF. CDR3 sequence (DNA): TGTGCCAGTAGTTGGGCGGGGACCTACGAGCAGTACTTC.

V gene TRBV19 combines with J gene TRBJ2-1; 14 bases agree with TRBD2. This CDR3 contains 15 residues. The germline gives CDR1 LNHDA, CDR2 SQIVND (reference sequence). V gave up 5 bases and J gave up 8 bases; unmatched junction bases: 5. The CDR3 nucleotides read TGTGCCAGTAGTTTGACTAGCGGGAGGGTGGATGAGCAGTTCTTC. Its protein is CASSLTSGRVDEQFF.

This chain links TRBV27 with TRBJ2-6; 8 bases line up with TRBD1. Germline CDR1 and CDR2: MNHEY and SMNVEV (reference sequence). The CDR3 spans 14 residues. Trimming removed 5 bases from V and 9 bases from J; junction bases left unmatched: 6. The CDR3 nucleotides read TGTGCCAGCAGTCGGACAGGGCTGGGCAACGTCCTGACTTTC. Amino acid sequence: CASSRTGLGNVLTF.

This rearrangement joins TRBV7-3 to TRBJ2-7; D ambiguous. Germline lookup yields CDR1 SGHTA and CDR2 FQGTGA. CDR3 length equals 14 residues. The V end was cut by 6 bases, the J end by 4 bases, with 16 bases between. The CDR3 DNA reads TGTGCCAGCAGTAAACATGGGGATTTGTACGAGCAGTACTTC. The encoded protein is CASSKHGDLYEQYF.

A note on this clone: At the DNA level, this CDR3 is encoded by other sequences in the same sample as well. The chain recombines TRBV7-9 with TRBJ1-4, with D perhaps matching TRBD1 (6 bases). CDR1 is SEHNR and CDR2 is FQNEAQ in the germline V gene (reference sequence). V was clipped by 5 bases and J by 5 bases, with 9 bases between them. The CDR3 is 13 residues long. This CDR3 is CASSRGPNEKLFF. The CDR3 DNA sequence: TGTGCCAGCAGCCGGGGGCCGAATGAAAAACTGTTTTTT.